Following are 25 T cell receptor beta chains from one sample sequenced in a study of human T cells and chemical hapten exposure. Time point meaning: patch test 2, 6 weeks after DPC sensitization. The sample's treatment: therapeutic diphenylcyclopropenone sensitization with weekly scalp DPC. One entry per CDR3 protein results from TCRdb running MiXCR on the RACE reads. The top ten hold approximately 3.3% of the sample, which has roughly 92,000 distinct CDR3 sequences, about 10% seen once. Material: whole blood, obtained in connection with sensitization to the hapten diphenylcyclopropenone (DPC). The receptors originated from a woman aged 35 to 49 with alopecia areata. Some clones in this sample may be carry-over from other donors' samples.

This clonotype was found a few times. The V gene is TRBV5-6, the J gene TRBJ2-7, with TRBD1 matching over 7 bases. CDR1 is SGHDT and CDR2 is YYEEEE in the germline V gene. V gave up 0 bases and J gave up 2 bases; unmatched junction bases: 5. The length of the CDR3 is 15 residues. The CDR3 sequence is CASSLGQGVPYEQYF. In DNA, the CDR3 is TGTGCCAGCAGCTTGGGGCAGGGGGTCCCCTACGAGCAGTACTTC.

This clonotype was picked up many times. This chain links TRBV3-1 with TRBJ2-7, with D uncertain. The ends were cut back, 4 bases at V and 6 bases at J, with 13 bases in the middle. This CDR3 is built from 13 residues. Germline V gene lookup returns CDR1 LGHDT and CDR2 YNNKEL (reference sequence). The CDR3 bases are TGTGCCAGCAGCCTCAATGGTCGGGCCGAGCAGTACTTC. This gives the protein CASSLNGRAEQYF.

In its sample, this clonotype was seen many times. In nucleotides, the CDR3 is TGCAGTGCAGGCACCAATTCCTACGAGCAGTACTTC. Translating it yields CSAGTNSYEQYF. This rearrangement joins TRBV20-1 to TRBJ2-7; D ambiguous. This CDR3 region has 12 residues. In germline, CDR1 is DFQATT, CDR2 SNEGSKA (reference sequence). V gave up 6 bases and J gave up 1 base, with 10 bases separating them.

This clonotype was counted ten times or more. V and J are TRBV7-7 and TRBJ2-1, with TRBD1 matching over 9 bases. CDR3 length equals 12 residues. The germline V gene has CDR1 SSHAT and CDR2 FNYEAQ (reference sequence). The CDR3 DNA reads TGTGCTAGCGGACAGGGGCGCAATGAGCAGTTCTTC. Translating gives CASGQGRNEQFF.

This clonotype was seen ten or more times. This chain joins TRBV5-1 and TRBJ2-5, with TRBD1 as a possible D gene (5 bases). Germline V gene sequence: CDR1 SGHRS, CDR2 YFSETQ. V lost 3 bases and J 5 bases, leaving 11 bases between the germline ends. The CDR3 length is 13 residues. The DNA for the CDR3 is TGCGCCAGCAGCTCACAGGAGTCGGAGACCCAGTACTTC. This codes for CASSSQESETQYF. Looking up the rest from reference TRBV5-1 and TRBJ2-5 gives the full variable domain: KAGVTQTPRYLIKTRGQQVTLSCSPISGHRSVSWYQQTPGQGLQFLFEYFSETQRNKGNFPGRFSGRQFSNSRSEMNVSTLELGDSALYLCASSSQESETQYFGPGTRLLVL.

The rearrangement uses TRBV7-2 and TRBJ2-2, with TRBD1 as a possible D gene (5 bases). V was cut by 5 bases and J by 2 bases, with 15 bases left in between. Looked up from germline, CDR1 is SGHTA and CDR2 is FQGNSA. This CDR3 has 16 residues. CDR3 nucleotide sequence: TGTGCCAGCAGCCGTCAACAGGCCACCAACACCGGGGAGCTGTTTTTT. Translating gives CASSRQQATNTGELFF.

The chain joins TRBV5-4 to TRBJ2-2; D is unresolved. Between the trimmed V and J ends, which lost 4 bases and 2 bases, there was a span of 12 bases. This CDR3 is built from 15 residues. CDR1 and CDR2 (germline): SGHNT, YYREEE (reference sequence). CDR3 sequence reads: CASSQQGFNTGELFF. The CDR3 nucleotides are TGTGCCAGCAGCCAACAAGGTTTTAACACCGGGGAGCTGTTTTTT.

This clonotype has at least ten counts. V gene TRBV12-3 or TRBV12-4 combines with J gene TRBJ2-2; 8 nucleotides agree with TRBD1. The CDR3 contains 14 residues. With 7 bases clipped from V and 5 bases from J, the junction kept 6 bases outside the gene matches. The CDR3 here is CASTGQGKTGELFF. The CDR3 coding sequence is TGTGCCAGCACCGGACAGGGCAAGACCGGGGAGCTGTTTTTT.

Many counts were recorded for this clonotype. CDR3 sequence: CAWNRDSNQPQHF. CDR3 coding DNA: TGTGCCTGGAATAGGGATAGCAATCAGCCCCAGCATTTT. The chain uses TRBV30 and TRBJ1-5; no reliable D call. The germline CDR1 and CDR2 sequences are GTSNPN and SVGIG (reference sequence). Between the trimmed V and J ends, which lost 4 bases and 0 bases, there was a span of 7 bases. This CDR3 has 13 residues.

This chain links TRBV20-1 with TRBJ2-1; 9 bases align to TRBD2. The CDR3 contains 14 residues. Germline-derived CDR1 and CDR2 are DFQATT and SNEGSKA (reference sequence). V gave up 3 bases and J gave up 5 bases; unmatched junction bases: 5. The CDR3 bases are TGCAGTGCTAGCCCGCTAGCGGGAAACAATGAGCAGTTCTTC. Translated, it gives CSASPLAGNNEQFF.

This clonotype was seen repeatedly, ten times or more. The chain couples TRBV14 to TRBJ2-3, with D maybe TRBD2 (7 bases). Germline CDR1 SGHDN, CDR2 FVKESK. The CDR3 has 16 amino acids. V was clipped by 4 bases and J by 2 bases, with 16 bases between them. CDR3 bases: TGTGCCAGCAGCCGGGGAGGGACACTCTACACAGATACGCAGTATTTT. Translating gives CASSRGGTLYTDTQYF.

A few counts support this clonotype. The chain joins TRBV4-3 to TRBJ2-3, with TRBD1 as a possible D gene (5 bases). The germline CDR1 and CDR2 sequences are LGHNA and YSLEER. The ends were cut back, 0 bases at V and 0 bases at J, with 10 bases in the middle. This CDR3 is built from 16 residues. In DNA form, the CDR3 reads TGCGCCAGCAGCCAAGAAGCCGCAGGGAGCACAGATACGCAGTATTTT. It yields the protein CASSQEAAGSTDTQYF.

This clonotype showed up just a few times. CDR3 protein: CASSHGTGGQFF. The CDR3 bases are TGTGCCAGCAGCCATGGGACAGGGGGGCAGTTCTTC. The rearrangement joins TRBV5-5 to TRBJ2-1, with TRBD1 matching over 11 bases. Looked up from germline, CDR1 is SGHKS and CDR2 is YYEKEE (reference sequence). V dropped 4 bases and J dropped 12; count of bases not matched to a gene: 3. The CDR3 has 12 amino acids.

This clonotype was seen many times. The genes are TRBV12-3 or TRBV12-4 and TRBJ2-1; 9 nucleotides agree with TRBD1. The length of the CDR3 is 15 residues. Unmatched junction bases numbered 10, after V lost 6 bases and J lost 7 bases. In DNA form, the CDR3 reads TGTGCCAGCAGCTCCGGACAGGGGATAAGAAATGAGCAGTTCTTC. Its translation is CASSSGQGIRNEQFF.

This clonotype showed up many times. The J gene is TRBJ1-1, the V gene TRBV7-9; 7 bases agree with TRBD1. The germline V gene encodes CDR1 SEHNR and CDR2 FQNEAQ (reference sequence). V lost 5 bases to trimming and J lost 6 bases; unmatched junction nucleotides: 6. The CDR3 runs 13 residues. The CDR3 sequence is CASSLTTGSEAFF. The CDR3, as DNA: TGTGCCAGCAGCCTAACGACAGGGTCTGAAGCTTTCTTT.

The sample holds many counts of this clonotype. The chain joins TRBV7-2 to TRBJ1-5; D possibly corresponds to TRBD1 (5 bases). The CDR3 totals 12 residues. V was trimmed by 2 bases and J by 7 bases, leaving 6 bases between them. The V gene's germline CDR1 is SGHTA and CDR2 FQGNSA. For the CDR3, the DNA is TGTGCCAGCAGCTTATGGGGCCAGCCCCAGCATTTT. Amino acids: CASSLWGQPQHF.

As to this clonotype: A much bigger clone sits one base away, suggesting this may be a read error. A read error is likely, as this CDR3 ends without the conserved phenylalanine or tryptophan. The J gene is TRBJ1-2, the V gene TRBV7-2; D unresolved. Trimming left V 3 bases short and J 6 bases short, with 14 bases between. Per the germline V gene, CDR1 is SGHTA and CDR2 is FQGNSA. The CDR3 is 14 residues long. The CDR3 here is CASSFSSGVDGYTS. In DNA, the CDR3 is TGTGCCAGCAGCTTTTCATCCGGGGTCGATGGCTACACCTCC.

This clonotype has more than one count but fewer than ten. The rearrangement uses TRBV6-2 or TRBV6-3 and TRBJ1-2, with TRBD1 identical over 7 bases. Germline CDR1 reads MNHEY; CDR2 reads SVGEGT. The CDR3 is 16 amino acids. J gave up 6 bases and V 2 bases, and 12 bases lay outside the gene matches. The DNA for the CDR3 is TGTGCCAGCAGTTACGCAGGGGGGGCCGTTGGGAATGGCTACACCTTC. It codes for CASSYAGGAVGNGYTF.

This clonotype was observed a few times. The J gene is TRBJ2-3, the V gene TRBV25-1, with TRBD2 matching over 8 bases. Trimming cost V 4 bases and J 6 bases; bases outside gene matches: 6. The length of the CDR3 is 14 residues. Per the germline V gene, CDR1 is MGHDK and CDR2 is SYGVNS. The CDR3 is CASSAPGGRDTQYF. CDR3 in DNA: TGTGCCAGCAGTGCCCCGGGGGGGCGGGATACGCAGTATTTT.

This chain connects TRBV4-2 to TRBJ1-2; possibly TRBD1 for D (5 bases). The CDR3 extends over 15 amino acids. Trimming pared 1 base from V and 5 bases from J, leaving 14 bases between. The germline CDR1 and CDR2 sequences are LGHNA and YNFKEQ. Here the CDR3 reads CASSQVNREGYGYTF. The CDR3 nucleotides are TGTGCCAGCAGCCAAGTTAATAGGGAGGGGTATGGCTACACCTTC.

The chain recombines TRBV6-6 with TRBJ2-3; 13 bases agree with TRBD2. V gave up 5 bases and J gave up 5 bases; unmatched junction bases: 7. Germline loops: CDR1 MNHNY, CDR2 SVGAGI (reference sequence). CDR3 length equals 16 residues. The chain's CDR3 is CASSPRTSGGRDTQYF. The CDR3 DNA is TGTGCCAGCAGTCCAAGGACTAGCGGGGGACGAGATACGCAGTATTTT.

This clonotype came up many times. The chain is built from TRBV12-5 and TRBJ2-1; the D is unclear. The CDR3 spans 11 residues. Germline assignment: CDR1 LGHNT and CDR2 FRNRAP. V gave up 2 bases and J gave up 10 bases, with 6 bases separating them. Here the CDR3 reads CASGLSSEQFF. CDR3 bases: TGTGCTAGTGGTTTGTCTTCGGAGCAGTTCTTC.

This clonotype has a count of ten or more. The chain recombines TRBV9 with TRBJ2-3; 10 bases align to TRBD1. V was clipped by 2 bases and J by 0 bases; unmatched bases: 6. The CDR3 is made up of 17 amino acids. Germline assignment: CDR1 SGDLS and CDR2 YYNGEE. The CDR3 region is CASSVYRDRGSTDTQYF. The CDR3, as DNA: TGTGCCAGCAGCGTCTACCGGGACAGGGGAAGCACAGATACGCAGTATTTT.

The sample holds many counts of this clonotype. The V call is TRBV12-3 or TRBV12-4, the J call TRBJ2-7; 8 nucleotides agree with TRBD1. This CDR3 has 14 residues. V lost 5 bases to trimming and J lost 2 bases; unmatched junction nucleotides: 5. The CDR3 here is CASSPGTGTYEQYF. CDR3 sequence (DNA): TGTGCCAGCAGTCCGGGGACAGGAACCTACGAGCAGTACTTC.

V is TRBV5-6 and J is TRBJ2-7; D is uncertain. Germline V gene lookup returns CDR1 SGHDT and CDR2 YYEEEE. This CDR3 is 12 amino acids long. V shed 4 bases and J shed 7 bases, with 12 bases lying between them. The CDR3 loop is CASSNPLGEQYF. CDR3 coding DNA: TGTGCCAGCAGCAACCCCTTAGGAGAGCAGTACTTC.